Each of the 5 T cell receptor beta chains below was sequenced from the same sample in a study of response to subunit inactivated influenza vaccine. Each CDR3 protein is one row after TCRdb ran MiXCR on the RT-PCR reads. The sample lists about 540,000 distinct CDR3 sequences; around 21% were seen once. The data also belong to a second study, concerning T cells expressing NK-cell markers. That work contributes: With UMIs, 5'RACE template switching was used to make TCR beta cDNA.

The sequencing here drew on CD4+ T cells sorted from PBMCs, taken approximately 12 days after vaccination. Receptor source: a man in his fifties who received an inactivated influenza vaccine.

The chain uses TRBV7-9 and TRBJ1-1; TRBD1 is a possible D gene (6 bases). The germline CDR1 and CDR2 sequences are SEHNR and FQNEAQ (reference sequence). This CDR3 has 13 amino acids. V shed 1 base and J shed 5 bases, with 8 bases lying between them. CDR3 sequence reads: CASSLEGDTEAFF. The CDR3 DNA is TGTGCCAGCAGCTTAGAGGGGGATACTGAAGCTTTCTTT.

This clonotype was counted many times. The rearrangement links TRBV12-3 or TRBV12-4 to TRBJ1-6, with D maybe TRBD1 (5 bases). The CDR3 has 17 residues. V lost 3 bases to trimming and J lost 6 bases, with 18 bases between them. This CDR3 is CASSLLPSGRSNSPLHF. CDR3 sequence (DNA): TGTGCCAGCAGTTTGCTTCCCTCGGGACGGTCTAATTCACCCCTCCACTTT.

This clonotype was observed a handful of times. This CDR3 is CASSDGRVNTEAFF. The DNA of the CDR3 is TGTGCCAGTAGTGATGGCAGGGTGAACACTGAAGCTTTCTTT. The rearrangement joins TRBV19 to TRBJ1-1; TRBD1 might be the D (5 bases). CDR3 length: 14 residues. Germline assignment: CDR1 LNHDA and CDR2 SQIVND (reference sequence). V lost 5 bases and J lost 0, with 10 bases in between.

This clonotype has a handful of counts. Being one base from a much bigger clone, this may be a read error. This chain joins TRBV29-1 and TRBJ2-3; D not certain. The CDR3 contains 12 residues. Germline values: CDR1 SQVTM, CDR2 ANQGSEA. V lost 5 bases, J lost 5 bases, and 11 bases lay in between. CDR3 sequence (DNA): TGCAGCGTTTCGGACGGTATAGATACGCAGTATTTT. Amino acids: CSVSDGIDTQYF.

The chain couples TRBV18 to TRBJ1-1, with D hard to call. Trimming cost V 3 bases and J 1 base, with 9 bases left between them. CDR3 length: 14 residues. The germline V gene encodes CDR1 KGHSH and CDR2 LQKENI. The CDR3 DNA sequence: TGTGCCAGCTCACCCCAAAACAGGAACACTGAAGCTTTCTTT. As protein: CASSPQNRNTEAFF.